A single sample gave rise to the 32 T cell receptor beta chains below, sequenced in a study of graft-versus-host responses after intestinal transplantation. The method was immunoSEQ multiplex PCR; TCRdb's version includes in-frame clones alone and lacks a portion of them. The sample has under 90,000 clones, approximately 90% seen once. Sample: PBMCs, taken 98 days after intestinal transplantation. The receptors shown here come from a human patient who received an intestinal transplant, so some T cells may come from the graft donor.

The V gene is TRBV6-6, the J gene TRBJ2-2; tentative D call: TRBD2 (5 bases). There are 13 residues in the CDR3. Germline V gene lookup returns CDR1 MNHNY and CDR2 SVGAGI (reference sequence). Trimming shortened V by 8 bases and J by 4 bases, and 11 bases separated the two germline ends. CDR3 amino acids: CASGRGSTGELFF. CDR3 bases: TGTGCCAGCGGACGGGGTTCCACCGGGGAGCTGTTTTTT.

This sequence joins TRBV5-6 and TRBJ2-1; 8 nucleotides line up with TRBD1. Trimming removed 5 bases from V and 4 bases from J; junction bases left unmatched: 8. Per germline, CDR1 SGHDT and CDR2 YYEEEE. There are 15 residues in the CDR3. The CDR3 protein is CASRQTGGVYNEQFF. The CDR3 bases are TGTGCCAGCAGACAAACAGGGGGTGTTTACAATGAGCAGTTCTTC.

This sequence joins TRBV19 and TRBJ2-2; TRBD2 might be the D (6 bases). The length of the CDR3 is 14 residues. In germline, CDR1 is LNHDA, CDR2 SQIVND (reference sequence). The CDR3 nucleotides read TGTGCGGCGAGGAGGGGACGGGGCACCGGGGAGCTGTTTTTT. Protein product: CAARRGRGTGELFF.

This chain joins TRBV27 and TRBJ2-1; 9 positions agree with TRBD1. The CDR3 spans 15 residues. Germline V CDR1 and CDR2: MNHEY, SMNVEV (reference sequence). V was clipped by 5 bases and J by 7 bases; unmatched bases: 9. The CDR3 here is CASSPGQGNTNEQFF. In DNA, the CDR3 is TGTGCCAGCAGTCCAGGACAGGGGAACACGAATGAGCAGTTCTTC.

J is TRBJ1-4 and V is TRBV19; the D gene is possibly TRBD1 (6 bases). Germline-derived CDR1 and CDR2 are LNHDA and SQIVND (reference sequence). CDR3 length: 14 residues. Trimming took off 9 bases at V and 5 bases at J, with 16 bases between the two ends. The CDR3 region has the DNA TGTGCCAGCCACCGGACAGAACAAAATGAAAAACTGTTTTTT. Its translation is CASHRTEQNEKLFF.

J is TRBJ2-5 and V is TRBV10-2; 7 bases agree with TRBD2. V dropped 4 bases and J dropped 9; count of bases not matched to a gene: 11. The CDR3 extends over 14 amino acids. Germline V CDR1 and CDR2: WSHSY, SAAADI. The CDR3 protein is CASSGGGGIAAQYF. The CDR3 bases are TGCGCCAGCAGTGGTGGCGGGGGAATCGCGGCCCAGTACTTC.

The J gene is TRBJ2-7, the V gene TRBV2; the match to TRBD2 covers 8 bases. This CDR3 is 15 amino acids long. Germline-derived CDR1 and CDR2 are SNHLY and FYNNEI. The trim removed 4 bases at V and 5 bases at J, leaving 10 bases unmatched. The CDR3 loop is CASSGYGRAGDEQYF. CDR3 nucleotide sequence: TGTGCCAGCAGTGGTTACGGGAGGGCCGGGGACGAGCAGTACTTC. The entire variable domain, with the rest obtained from reference TRBV2 and TRBJ2-7, is as follows: EPEVTQTPSHQVTQMGQEVILRCVPISNHLYFYWYRQILGQKVEFLVSFYNNEISEKSEIFDDQFSVERPDGSNFTLKIRSTKLEDSAMYFCASSGYGRAGDEQYFGPGTRLTVT.

The V gene is TRBV18, the J gene TRBJ1-1; D is unresolved. This CDR3 region has 11 residues. Trimming took 4 bases from V and 4 from J, leaving 4 bases between them. Germline CDR1 KGHSH, CDR2 LQKENI. The CDR3 sequence is CASSQGTEAFF. The CDR3 DNA follows: TGTGCCAGCTCACAGGGCACTGAAGCTTTCTTT.

The gene calls are TRBV7-9 and TRBJ2-3; a possible D gene is TRBD2 (6 bases). Trimming removed 0 bases from V and 6 bases from J, with 16 bases in between. The germline V gene encodes CDR1 SEHNR and CDR2 FQNEAQ (reference sequence). CDR3 size: 16 residues. The CDR3 sequence is CASSLAALGSGDTQYF. In nucleotides, the CDR3 is TGTGCCAGCAGCTTAGCAGCTCTGGGGAGCGGGGATACGCAGTATTTT. Variable domain in full (rest from reference TRBV7-9 and TRBJ2-3): DTGVSQNPRHKITKRGQNVTFRCDPISEHNRLYWYRQTLGQGPEFLTYFQNEAQLEKSRLLSDRFSAERPKGSFSTLEIQRTEQGDSAMYLCASSLAALGSGDTQYFGPGTRLTVL.

The chain carries TRBV5-6 and TRBJ2-7, with D perhaps matching TRBD1 (6 bases). CDR3 length equals 16 residues. V lost 2 bases and J 0 bases, leaving 15 bases between the germline ends. Germline CDR1 and CDR2: SGHDT and YYEEEE. The chain's CDR3 is CASSLRSRRGSYEQYF. The CDR3 DNA is TGTGCCAGCAGCTTAAGGTCCCGCAGGGGCTCCTACGAGCAGTACTTC.

The chain couples TRBV7-9 to TRBJ1-1; no reliable D call. The CDR3 contains 15 residues. Trimming pared 1 base from V and 1 base from J, leaving 10 bases between. The germline V gene has CDR1 SEHNR and CDR2 FQNEAQ (reference sequence). The CDR3 DNA reads as TGTGCCAGCAGCTTAGTCTCGGGGAGGAACACTGAAGCTTTCTTT. Translating gives CASSLVSGRNTEAFF.

The chain employs TRBV19 and TRBJ1-1, with D possibly matching TRBD1 (6 bases). CDR3 length: 14 residues. Trimming took 5 bases from V and 5 from J, leaving 15 bases between them. Germline assignment: CDR1 LNHDA and CDR2 SQIVND (reference sequence). Here the CDR3 DNA reads TGTGCCAGTAGTGGAGGAACAGGGTTGACTGAAGCTTTCTTT. The encoded protein is CASSGGTGLTEAFF.

The chain links TRBV19 to TRBJ2-7; possibly TRBD1 for D (6 bases). The germline gives CDR1 LNHDA, CDR2 SQIVND (reference sequence). V was shortened by 6 bases and J by 1 base, with 16 bases between the two germline ends. This CDR3 region has 15 residues. The DNA for the CDR3 is TGTGCCAGTAGCCCTAGGGGGAGCAGGTCCTACGAGCAGTACTTC. Protein: CASSPRGSRSYEQYF.

The chain is built from TRBV14 and TRBJ2-5, with TRBD1 as a possible D gene (6 bases). Germline loops: CDR1 SGHDN, CDR2 FVKESK. The CDR3 has 18 amino acids. V was shortened by 0 bases and J by 2 bases, with 19 bases between the two germline ends. CDR3 DNA: TGTGCCAGCAGCCAAGATATGCTAGGGACATTGAGACAAGAGACCCAGTACTTC. Its translation: CASSQDMLGTLRQETQYF.

The rearrangement joins TRBV5-1 to TRBJ1-3, with D tentatively TRBD1 (5 bases). Germline V gene data show CDR1 as SGHRS and CDR2 as YFSETQ. Trimming removed 0 bases from V and 4 bases from J, with 5 bases in between. The CDR3 runs 13 residues. CDR3 sequence reads: CASSLGGGNTIYF. CDR3 coding DNA: TGCGCCAGCAGCTTGGGGGGCGGAAACACCATATATTTT.

This clone was picked up one time. Other DNA sequences in this sample translate to the same CDR3. The chain links TRBV9 to TRBJ2-7; D possibly corresponds to TRBD1 (6 bases). V lost 0 bases to trimming and J lost 1 base, with 11 bases between them. This CDR3 is 15 amino acids long. Germline V CDR1 and CDR2: SGDLS, YYNGEE. The DNA of the CDR3 is TGTGCCAGCAGCGTAGCTGGGGGCAAGTCCTACGAGCAGTACTTC. Translation: CASSVAGGKSYEQYF.

The V call is TRBV12-2, the J call TRBJ2-3. TRBV12-2 counts as a pseudogene. CDR3 size: 14 residues. This CDR3 is CASRLPWTEYTQYF. The CDR3 DNA reads as TGTGCAAGTCGCTTACCCTGGACGGAGTATACGCAGTATTTT.

This chain joins TRBV19 and TRBJ1-1; 8 bases map to TRBD1. Looked up from germline, CDR1 is LNHDA and CDR2 is SQIVND (reference sequence). Trimming cost V 0 bases and J 1 base; bases outside gene matches: 7. The CDR3 length is 17 residues. The CDR3 DNA is TGTGCCAGTAGTATAGATCGGAGGACAGGGCAGAACACTGAAGCTTTCTTT. Its translation: CASSIDRRTGQNTEAFF.

This clone has only a few counts. CDR3 sequence: CASSSTLGTSDNEQFF. CDR3 sequence (DNA): TGCGCCAGCAGCTCGACGCTGGGGACTAGCGACAATGAGCAGTTCTTC. The chain uses TRBV5-1 and TRBJ2-1, with 10 bases lining up with TRBD2. The CDR3 covers 16 residues. Trimming at V came to 3 bases and at J to 5 bases, leaving 8 bases not matched to a gene. CDR1 and CDR2 from the germline V gene are SGHRS and YFSETQ. Full variable domain (missing parts from reference TRBV5-1 and TRBJ2-1): KAGVTQTPRYLIKTRGQQVTLSCSPISGHRSVSWYQQTPGQGLQFLFEYFSETQRNKGNFPGRFSGRQFSNSRSEMNVSTLELGDSALYLCASSSTLGTSDNEQFFGPGTRLTVL.

The J gene is TRBJ1-5, the V gene TRBV15; no clear D. CDR3 length: 15 amino acids. V was pared by 0 bases and J by 2 bases, with 8 bases between. The germline gives CDR1 LNHNV, CDR2 YYDKDF (reference sequence). The CDR3 spells CATSRDENRNQPQHF. CDR3 sequence (DNA): TGTGCCACCAGCAGAGATGAGAATCGCAATCAGCCCCAGCATTTT.

This clone occurred once. The chain carries TRBV29-1 and TRBJ2-1; 7 bases match TRBD2. CDR1 and CDR2 (germline): SQVTM, ANQGSEA. Trimming cost V 3 bases and J 10 bases; bases outside gene matches: 3. This CDR3 spans 11 amino acids. The CDR3 protein is CSVDGAGEQFF. In DNA, the CDR3 is TGCAGCGTTGATGGAGCGGGGGAGCAGTTCTTC.

The CDR3 DNA sequence: TGTGCCACCAGCGGAGCGGGAGGGATTAATAATGAGCAGTTCTTC. It yields the protein CATSGAGGINNEQFF. The V gene is TRBV15, the J gene TRBJ2-1; TRBD2 aligns across 10 bases. CDR1 and CDR2 (germline): LNHNV, YYDKDF (reference sequence). V gave up 5 bases and J gave up 7 bases; unmatched junction bases: 8. The CDR3 runs 15 residues.

This rearrangement joins TRBV27 to TRBJ2-7; D remains ambiguous. CDR1 is MNHEY and CDR2 is SMNVEV in the germline V gene (reference sequence). V lost 4 bases and J lost 0, with 10 bases in between. CDR3 size: 14 residues. The CDR3 coding sequence is TGTGCCAGCAGTTCCACGGAGTACTCCTACGAGCAGTACTTC. Its translation: CASSSTEYSYEQYF.

Only one count was recorded for this clone. V gene TRBV29-1 combines with J gene TRBJ1-2; no clear D gene. CDR1 and CDR2 (germline): SQVTM, ANQGSEA. The CDR3 runs to 14 residues. The V end was cut by 3 bases, the J end by 4 bases, with 15 bases between. The CDR3 coding sequence is TGCAGCGTTGATCCCCCAGGAGAGGGCTATGGCTACACCTTC. Translated: CSVDPPGEGYGYTF.

The V call is TRBV9, the J call TRBJ2-2; D assignment may be TRBD1 or TRBD2 (5 bases each). The CDR3 consists of 14 residues. Germline CDR1 is SGDLS and CDR2 is YYNGEE. Trimming shortened V by 0 bases and J by 5 bases, and 8 bases separated the two germline ends. In DNA, the CDR3 is TGTGCCAGCAGCGTAGAAGAGGGGACCGGGGAGCTGTTTTTT. Protein: CASSVEEGTGELFF.

The genes are TRBV2 and TRBJ2-7; D not certain. Per germline, CDR1 SNHLY and CDR2 FYNNEI. The CDR3 length is 12 residues. Trimming shortened V by 6 bases and J by 1 base, and 7 bases separated the two germline ends. CDR3 loop: CASSFTSYEQYF. CDR3 sequence (DNA): TGTGCCAGCAGCTTCACTTCCTACGAGCAGTACTTC.

The chain uses TRBV30 and TRBJ1-5; no reliable D call. The V gene lost 0 bases and the J gene lost 0 bases, with 15 bases spanning the gap. Germline CDR1 GTSNPN, CDR2 SVGIG (reference sequence). The CDR3 consists of 17 residues. The CDR3 nucleotides are TGTGCCTGGAGTGTCAACTGGCCAGACAATAGCAATCAGCCCCAGCATTTT. It codes for CAWSVNWPDNSNQPQHF.

This rearrangement joins TRBV5-1 to TRBJ1-1; the match to TRBD1 covers 10 bases. V gave up 4 bases and J gave up 1 base; unmatched junction bases: 4. The germline CDR1 and CDR2 sequences are SGHRS and YFSETQ. The CDR3 covers 15 residues. CDR3 residues: CASSPTGGANTEAFF. The CDR3 nucleotides read TGCGCCAGCAGCCCGACAGGGGGCGCGAACACTGAAGCTTTCTTT.

This clone was observed a handful of times. V gene TRBV6-1 combines with J gene TRBJ2-7; 8 bases agree with TRBD1. Germline loops: CDR1 MNHNS, CDR2 SASEGT. The ends lost 4 bases at V and 3 bases at J; junction bases unmatched: 8. This CDR3 region has 15 residues. CDR3 amino acids: CASSGTPGGNYEQYF. Here the CDR3 DNA reads TGTGCCAGCAGTGGGACCCCAGGGGGCAACTACGAGCAGTACTTC.

With regard to this clone: Other DNA sequences in the same sample also yield this CDR3. V gene TRBV7-8 combines with J gene TRBJ2-7; D may be TRBD2 (5 bases). Trimming stripped 1 base from V and 3 bases from J, with 16 bases between. Germline assignment: CDR1 SGHVS and CDR2 FQNEAQ. This CDR3 spans 16 amino acids. CDR3 sequence (DNA): TGTGCCAGCAGCTTAGTGCGGGCACCGTCCTACTACGAGCAGTACTTC. Encoded protein: CASSLVRAPSYYEQYF.

This sequence joins TRBV15 and TRBJ2-7; no clear D. In germline, CDR1 is LNHNV, CDR2 YYDKDF (reference sequence). There are 13 residues in the CDR3. The ends were cut back, 5 bases at V and 3 bases at J, with 11 bases in the middle. CDR3 sequence (DNA): TGTGCCACCAGCGAGTCTAGAATCTACGAGCAGTACTTC. The encoded protein is CATSESRIYEQYF.

This chain's CDR3 is CSVATGGEKLFF. The CDR3 DNA sequence: TGCAGCGTGGCCACAGGGGGTGAAAAACTGTTTTTT. The V gene is TRBV29-1, the J gene TRBJ1-4; TRBD1 aligns across 8 bases. The CDR3 consists of 12 residues. Germline assignment: CDR1 SQVTM and CDR2 ANQGSEA. With V trimmed by 6 bases and J by 7 bases, 4 bases remained unmatched.